This TCR beta chain emerged from a study of blood T cell repertoires in COVID-19. Study-level information: In each case, the material was cDNA or gDNA derived from T cells, B-cell-depleted T cells, or PBMCs.

Per the germline V gene, CDR1 is MNHEY and CDR2 is SMNVEV (reference sequence). The V gene lost 8 bases and the J gene lost 4 bases, with 17 bases spanning the gap. The CDR3 contains 14 residues. Participant ages covered 18 to 89 years across about 25 US areas. Assignment of participants to cohorts was predicated upon participant-reported clinical history. Original analysis: Researchers report that nucleated cell counts were estimated from reference gene primer amplification. Sequencing used immunoSEQ multiplex PCR; TCRdb keeps in-frame clones, though not all of them. V and J calls and clone size are copied from that table; D and trimming were computed from the DNA. The repertoire holds 300,000 to 400,000 clones, 88% seen once, with more than 0.9% in the top ten.

The chain uses TRBV27 and TRBJ1-1, with TRBD1 as a possible D gene (5 bases). The clonotype originates from a woman in her twenties or thirties with acute COVID-19. Sequencing was done on a sample of PBMCs or T cells enriched from blood (not recorded which). The CDR3 sequence is CASAPQGAVTEAFF. CDR3 DNA: TGTGCCAGCGCACCCCAAGGGGCGGTCACTGAAGCTTTCTTT.